These T cell receptor beta chains were read from a single sample in a study of cytomegalovirus exposure and HLA in healthy donors. Data came from immunoSEQ multiplex PCR; TCRdb stores just in-frame clones and leaves some out. Here the sample spans about 120,000 clones, 65% to 75% being singletons. The sequencing input was PBMCs. These receptors came from a man younger than 40 in good health and CMV-seropositive. Both conserved end residues are part of each CDR3. D genes are given only for firm matches. Some rows mark clone size as missing; the rest say once, few, many or name a class of expanded clone.

cdr3_aa	cdr3_nt	d_call	clone_size	v_call	j_call
CASSFSGGGNTEAFF	TGCGCCAGCAGCTTTTCAGGGGGTGGCAACACTGAAGCTTTCTTT	TRBD1	few	TRBV5-1	TRBJ1-1
CASSQGQGSVDEQFF	TGCGCCAGCAGCCAGGGACAGGGAAGTGTAGATGAGCAGTTCTTC	TRBD1	NA	TRBV4-3	TRBJ2-1
CASSLQGSNTEAFF	TGTGCCAGCAGCCTCCAGGGGTCGAACACTGAAGCTTTCTTT	NA	NA	TRBV11-3	TRBJ1-1
CASRSIIYNEQFF	TGTGCCAGCAGGAGTATTATTTACAATGAGCAGTTCTTC	NA	NA	TRBV11-2	TRBJ2-1
CASRPNYDSYEQYF	TGTGCCAGCAGGCCCAACTACGACTCCTACGAGCAGTACTTC	NA	NA	TRBV25-1	TRBJ2-7
CASSPQAGNGYPF	TGCGCCAGCAGCCCGCAGGCGGGAAATGGCTACCCCTTC	NA	NA	TRBV5-1	TRBJ1-2
CASSLLRGDRVSPLHF	TGTGCCAGCAGCTTATTGCGGGGGGACAGGGTTTCACCCCTCCACTTT	TRBD1	NA	TRBV7-9	TRBJ1-6
CASSPFTLINIQYF	TGTGCCAGCTCACCATTCACTCTTATAAACATTCAGTACTTC	NA	NA	TRBV18	TRBJ2-4
CASRRSGGADTQYF	TGCGCCAGCAGGCGCTCAGGGGGCGCAGATACGCAGTATTTT	TRBD1	NA	TRBV5-1	TRBJ2-3
CASSPVGTGRLGNQPQYF	TGCGCCAGCAGCCCGGTGGGGACAGGGAGGTTGGGCAATCAGCCCCAGTATTTT	TRBD1	NA	TRBV4-1	TRBJ2-3
CASSLTGGENIQYF	TGCGCCAGCAGCTTAACCGGGGGAGAAAACATTCAGTACTTC	NA	NA	TRBV5-1	TRBJ2-4
CASSMRTDTQYF	TGTGCCAGTAGTATGCGGACAGATACGCAGTATTTT	NA	NA	TRBV19	TRBJ2-3
CASSLETGLNNSPLHF	TGTGCCAGCAGCTTGGAAACAGGGTTGAATAATTCACCCCTCCACTTT	NA	NA	TRBV5-4	TRBJ1-6
CASSVNAGQGGLSQYF	TGTGCCAGCAGTGTCAACGCGGGACAGGGAGGGTTATCGCAGTACTTC	TRBD1	NA	TRBV27	TRBJ2-7
CASSEIFRGTEETQYF	TGTGCCAGCAGTGAAATTTTCAGGGGAACCGAGGAGACCCAGTACTTC	NA	NA	TRBV6-1	TRBJ2-5
CASRTTDSNYGYTF	TGTGCCAGTAGGACCACCGACAGTAACTATGGCTACACCTTC	NA	NA	TRBV19	TRBJ1-2
CASSTNRDRREKLFF	TGTGCCAGCAGCACTAATCGGGACAGGAGGGAAAAACTGTTTTTT	TRBD1	once	TRBV13	TRBJ1-4
CASSLGAGGPYNEQFF	TGTGCCAGCAGCTTAGGTGCGGGAGGCCCTTACAATGAGCAGTTCTTC	TRBD2	once	TRBV7-6	TRBJ2-1
CATALEGGQPQHF	TGTGCCACCGCCCTGGAGGGTGGTCAGCCCCAGCATTTT	NA	NA	TRBV6-1	TRBJ1-5
CASSQSISVGSSHEQYF	TGCGCCAGCAGTCAATCGATTTCGGTGGGCAGTTCCCACGAGCAGTACTTC	NA	NA	TRBV23-1	TRBJ2-7